This record looks at one TCR beta chain sequence and its context. CDR1 KGHSH and CDR2 LQKENI come from the germline V gene. Trimming removed 1 base at V and 3 bases at J, with 15 bases between. The CDR3 covers 16 residues. Original methodology: Cell counts per sample came from amplifying reference gene primers. Sequenced by immunoSEQ multiplex PCR; TCRdb stores in-frame clones only, minus some. V and J calls and clone size come straight from that table; D and trimming were deduced from the DNA. The sample records 310,000 or so clones, 87% being singletons. This specimen comes from a study of blood T cell repertoires in COVID-19. Study information: The origin of the acute and convalescent COVID-19 samples was the United States, Italy and Spain.

The sample comprised peripheral blood. This clonotype was sampled from a woman between 50 and 59 years old who had recovered from COVID-19. J is TRBJ1-1 and V is TRBV18; perhaps TRBD1 as D (5 bases). CDR3 coding DNA: TGTGCCAGCTCACCACTACAGGACCCCCTGTACACTGAAGCTTTCTTT. This sequence encodes CASSPLQDPLYTEAFF.